One and the same sample provided the 3 T cell receptor beta chains below, sequenced in a study of control samples from healthy donors and cancer patients. Assay: immunoSEQ multiplex PCR; the TCRdb copy retains only in-frame clones and omits some. Of roughly 88,000 clones in the sample, 90% to 95% were seen once. The sample comprised blood. The receptor set was obtained from a man aged 50-60 years in good health.

This rearrangement joins TRBV9 to TRBJ2-2; 8 nucleotides agree with TRBD2. After removal of 2 bases from V and 1 base from J, the junction contained 1 base not matched to a gene. CDR3 length equals 15 residues. Germline lookup yields CDR1 SGDLS and CDR2 YYNGEE. CDR3 DNA: TGTGCCAGCAGCGTCACTAGCGGGAACACCGGGGAGCTGTTTTTT. Translated: CASSVTSGNTGELFF.

The rearrangement links TRBV9 to TRBJ2-2; D ambiguous. Looked up from germline, CDR1 is SGDLS and CDR2 is YYNGEE. V gave up 0 bases and J gave up 4 bases, with 13 bases separating them. This CDR3 is built from 16 residues. CDR3 sequence reads: CASSVASPPPTGELFF. Written as DNA, the CDR3 is TGTGCCAGCAGCGTAGCCTCTCCGCCGCCCACCGGGGAGCTGTTTTTT. Filled out from reference TRBV9 and TRBJ2-2, the complete variable domain reads DSGVTQTPKHLITATGQRVTLRCSPRSGDLSVYWYQQSLDQGLQFLIQYYNGEERAKGNILERFSAQQFPDLHSELNLSSLELGDSALYFCASSVASPPPTGELFFGEGSRLTVL.

V is TRBV7-8 and J is TRBJ2-2; possibly TRBD2 for D (6 bases). The ends were cut back, 5 bases at V and 4 bases at J, with 14 bases in the middle. The length of the CDR3 is 15 residues. Germline-derived CDR1 and CDR2 are SGHVS and FQNEAQ. CDR3 protein: CASSAGGLGTGELFF. As DNA, the CDR3 is TGTGCCAGCAGCGCTGGAGGGCTCGGCACCGGGGAGCTGTTTTTT.